This T cell receptor beta chain was sequenced in a study of glioma-infiltrating T cells after dendritic cell vaccination. The CDR3 is 14 amino acids. Germline V CDR1 and CDR2: SGHDT, YYEEEE. The V segment lost 2 bases and the J segment 2 bases; nucleotides outside the gene matches: 4. The time point denotes: after dendritic cell vaccination, including at tumor progression/relapse. All glioblastoma patients lacked an isocitrate dehydrogenase mutation. The assay was immunoSEQ multiplex PCR, and TCRdb's table has in-frame clones only and misses some. The sample holds 55,000 to 75,000 clones, about 79% seen once.

The starting material was blood, obtained after dendritic cell vaccination. The chain joins TRBV5-6 to TRBJ2-7; TRBD1 matches 7 bases. This TCR derives from a human donor with glioblastoma. The CDR3 sequence is CASSFRGSAYEQYF. In DNA, the CDR3 is TGTGCCAGCAGCTTCAGGGGGTCTGCCTACGAGCAGTACTTC.